Here is one TCR beta chain with its context. Its antigen specificity is not known. No much larger clonotype is one base removed from it; base qualities were not supplied. The immunoSEQ platform was used for deep TCRbeta sequencing. The original methods were these. Only productive rearrangements were exported from the immunoSEQ Analyzer for downstream analysis. T cell phenotypes were assigned to bulk TCRbeta clonotypes by matching to single-cell RNA+TCR-seq clones sharing the same TCRbeta sequence. Tumor enrichment of a clone was calculated by dividing the clone's tumor frequency by the clone's PBMC frequency, both taken from bulk TCR sequencing. TCRs were grouped by GLIPH into specificity groups, defined as clusters of distinct TCRs likely recognizing common antigens via shared CDR3 motifs. TCRdb re-hosts the immuneACCESS table, in-frame sequences only. Its copies lack some clones; in the studies checked, an unresolved V gene accounts for under half of them, and the cause for the rest is not known. V and J calls and clone size are as listed in that table; D and trimming were resolved from the DNA. The sample table shows about 34,000 clones, and around 73% are seen once. The ten largest clones take up less than 50% of the sample.

The sample comes from a study of T cells in tumors after PD-1 blockade (dated by TCRdb to 2018 to 2020). Background on the whole study: Patients with prior checkpoint blockade, systemic immunosuppressant use, or recent radiotherapy or other anti-cancer therapy within 4 weeks were excluded. Treatment consisted of either cemiplimab 350 mg every 2 weeks or pembrolizumab 200 mg every 3 weeks. Some patients also continued taking vismodegib 150 mg daily during anti-PD-1 treatment. On average, peripheral blood samples had approximately 110,000 TCR templates (range about 24,679-290,000) and around 35,000 unique clonotypes. Using site-matched tumors from BCC or SCC patients sampled before and after anti-PD-1 therapy, the study carried out paired single-cell RNA and TCR sequencing. To compare blood and tumor clonotypes, bulk TCR sequencing was performed on about 11 peripheral blood samples from 5 patients. Clinical response was assessed using RECIST version 1.1.

The germline V gene yields LGHNA for CDR1 and YNFKEQ for CDR2. The germline ends are 15 bases apart after V is trimmed by 3 bases and J by 2 bases. The CDR3 contains 16 residues, cysteine and phenylalanine counted. Only the CDR3 region is kept as DNA, spanning 48 bases read in frame from base 1. This sample's time point label indicates: after anti-PD-1 therapy. Genomic DNA extracted from tumor biopsies or peripheral blood was used for bulk TCRbeta sequencing, with input ranging from roughly 600 ng to 6,004 ng. Every patient had histologically proven advanced or metastatic basal or squamous cell carcinoma and was a poor candidate for surgical resection. Of the ten or so patients making up the basal cell carcinoma cohort, roughly 8 underwent bulk tumor TCR sequencing. Overall study results and their limits: The source of novel T cell clones was not identified and could include lymphoid organs or rare unexpanded clones within the tumor or its periphery. Roughly 40% of TCR clonotypes from the tumor were detected in blood, and certain novel exhausted tumor clones were present in blood collected before treatment, which suggests recruitment from the periphery.

Specimen: PBMCs, collected after anti-PD-1 treatment. The source is a human donor with basal cell carcinoma. Here the chain combines TRBV4-2 and TRBJ2-3; the D gene is perhaps TRBD2, from 7 matching bases. The CDR3 amino acid sequence is: CASSHLSGDNTDTQYF. At the DNA level, the sequence is TGTGCCAGCAGCCACCTCAGCGGGGACAACACAGATACGCAGTATTTT.